The sample holds one count of the clone carrying this T cell receptor beta chain. Its antigen is still unknown. These data belong to a study of OX40 agonist ivuxolimab in advanced cancers. Study-level information: Dose-escalation patients' cancers were hepatocellular carcinoma, melanoma, renal cell or head and neck cancer. Males comprised about 78% of the group, whose mean age was about 62 years (range 23 to 79). The study's findings and limits: Averaged across samples, CD8+ T cells carried more expanded clones than CD4+ did.

This CDR3 region has 16 residues. Germline V gives CDR1 LNHDA, CDR2 SQIVND (reference sequence). Trimming cost V 4 bases and J 0 bases; bases outside gene matches: 6. The data were produced by immunoSEQ multiplex PCR, yet TCRdb's version contains in-frame clones alone and is incomplete. The sample has 130,000 or so clones, about 92% seen once. This TCR was recovered from an adult with an advanced solid tumor such as melanoma, head and neck, liver or kidney cancer. This chain joins TRBV19 and TRBJ1-5, with TRBD1 identical over 7 bases. The source material was CD4+ or CD8+ T cells sorted from blood, sampled in a trial of the OX40 agonist ivuxolimab. The CDR3 is CASSTGGGYSNQPQHF. As DNA, the CDR3 is TGTGCCAGTAGTACAGGGGGGGGATATAGCAATCAGCCCCAGCATTTT.